This is a list of T cell receptor beta chains from one sample in a study of T cell responses to AZD1222 COVID-19 vaccine. This table comes from immunoSEQ multiplex PCR, and its TCRdb copy is limited to in-frame clones, with some not included. This table has 150,000 or so clones, around 89% appearing once. This sample comprised peripheral blood, obtained on day 0 of AZD1222 vaccination. All receptors come from an adult in good health. Each CDR3 is given with its conserved first and last residue. A D gene is named only where the DNA matches it firmly. Part of the rows lack a size; the others show once, few, many or a class for expanded clones.

V gene	D gene	J gene	clone size	CDR3 protein	CDR3 DNA
TRBV3-1/TRBV3-2	.	TRBJ1-1	.	CASTGTGRTEAFF	TGTGCCAGCACGGGAACAGGGAGGACTGAAGCTTTCTTT
TRBV7-2	TRBD1	TRBJ2-7	few	CASSSTGVEQYF	TGTGCCAGCAGCTCCACAGGGGTCGAGCAGTACTTC
TRBV6-5	TRBD1	TRBJ2-1	.	CASSYIGQGNEQFF	TGTGCCAGCAGTTATATAGGACAGGGCAATGAGCAGTTCTTC
TRBV3-1/TRBV3-2	.	TRBJ2-2	.	CASSPGANTGELFF	TGTGCCAGCAGCCCAGGGGCGAACACCGGGGAGCTGTTTTTT
TRBV14	TRBD1	TRBJ2-2	.	CASSPRDRINTGELFF	TGTGCCAGCAGCCCCCGGGACAGGATCAACACCGGGGAGCTGTTTTTT
TRBV3-1/TRBV3-2	.	TRBJ1-4	.	CASSPAGREKLFF	TGTGCCAGCAGCCCGGCAGGGAGGGAAAAACTGTTTTTT
TRBV6-4	.	TRBJ1-2	.	CASSVTATNYGYTF	TGTGCCAGCAGTGTGACAGCAACTAACTATGGCTACACCTTC
TRBV7-2	TRBD1	TRBJ1-2	.	CASSLQGGTNYGYTF	TGTGCCAGCAGCCTCCAGGGGGGTACGAACTATGGCTACACCTTC
TRBV28	TRBD1	TRBJ1-3	once	CASRLGTGTNTIYF	TGTGCCAGCAGACTCGGGACAGGGACAAACACCATATATTTT
TRBV7-2	.	TRBJ2-7	.	CASSPLAGTYEQYF	TGTGCCAGCAGCCCCCTGGCGGGAACCTACGAGCAGTACTTC
TRBV30	.	TRBJ1-5	.	CAWTQQDGGNQPQHF	TGTGCCTGGACCCAACAGGACGGTGGCAATCAGCCCCAGCATTTT
TRBV4-2	.	TRBJ1-5	few	CASSDGRQPQHF	TGTGCCAGCAGCGACGGGCGGCAGCCCCAGCATTTT
TRBV9	.	TRBJ2-2	.	CASSAPWGRGPGELFF	TGTGCCAGCAGCGCCCCCTGGGGGAGGGGGCCCGGGGAGCTGTTTTTT
TRBV28	TRBD1	TRBJ1-1	.	CASSLLQGMSAFF	TGTGCCAGCAGTTTATTACAGGGGATGTCGGCTTTCTTT
TRBV11-2	.	TRBJ2-3	.	CASSRQVVADTQYF	TGTGCCAGCAGCCGACAGGTGGTTGCAGATACGCAGTATTTT
TRBV5-8	TRBD1	TRBJ2-6	.	CASSETRQGASGANVLTF	TGTGCCAGCAGCGAGACCCGACAGGGGGCGTCTGGGGCCAACGTCCTGACTTTC
TRBV18	TRBD1	TRBJ2-7	.	CASSPPGQGSYEQYF	TGTGCCAGCTCGCCCCCGGGACAGGGGTCCTACGAGCAGTACTTC
TRBV7-2	TRBD2	TRBJ2-5	.	CASKLAGGLGETQYF	TGTGCCAGCAAGTTAGCGGGGGGGCTGGGGGAGACCCAGTACTTC
TRBV4-1	.	TRBJ1-4	.	CASSPGRVQGEKLFF	TGCGCCAGCAGCCCAGGTCGGGTCCAGGGAGAAAAACTGTTTTTT
TRBV9	.	TRBJ1-1	.	CASSKGGDRGAFF	TGTGCCAGCAGCAAAGGCGGGGACCGGGGAGCTTTCTTT
TRBV9	TRBD1	TRBJ1-5	.	CASSVAGGSNQPQHF	TGTGCCAGCAGCGTAGCAGGGGGAAGCAATCAGCCCCAGCATTTT
TRBV7-9	.	TRBJ1-5	.	CASGNRVQHF	TGTGCCAGCGGAAACAGGGTCCAGCATTTT
TRBV27	.	TRBJ1-6	.	CASSYSDGSYNSPLHF	TGTGCCAGCAGTTATTCGGACGGCTCCTATAATTCACCCCTCCACTTT
TRBV4-1	.	TRBJ2-3	few	CASSQARGGGTDTQYF	TGCGCCAGCAGCCAAGCACGAGGGGGGGGCACAGATACGCAGTATTTT
TRBV5-4	TRBD2	TRBJ2-7	.	CASSSLLAGRDEQYF	TGTGCCAGCAGCTCCTTACTAGCGGGGAGGGACGAGCAGTACTTC
TRBV2	.	TRBJ1-6	.	CASKGEKDSPLHF	TGTGCCAGCAAGGGGGAGAAGGATTCACCCCTCCACTTT
TRBV11-2	.	TRBJ2-7	.	CASSLASEYEQYF	TGTGCCAGCAGCTTAGCTAGCGAGTACGAGCAGTACTTC
TRBV6-4	.	TRBJ1-2	.	CASSDSGGRQEYSYGYTF	TGTGCCAGCAGTGACTCTGGGGGTCGGCAGGAGTATTCCTATGGCTACACCTTC
TRBV3-1/TRBV3-2	.	TRBJ1-2	.	CASSSERRRGYTF	TGTGCCAGCAGCTCGGAGAGAAGGAGAGGCTACACCTTC
TRBV5-1	TRBD1	TRBJ2-2	.	CASSSGQGRRSGELFF	TGCGCCAGCAGCTCCGGACAGGGGAGGAGGTCCGGGGAGCTGTTTTTT
TRBV6-5	.	TRBJ2-4	.	CASSYPPQDIQYF	TGTGCCAGCAGTTACCCGCCACAGGACATTCAGTACTTC
TRBV29-1	TRBD2	TRBJ2-2	.	CSVEWRGGRTGELFF	TGCAGCGTTGAGTGGCGGGGGGGCCGCACCGGGGAGCTGTTTTTT
TRBV28	.	TRBJ2-1	.	CASRDLSFDEQFF	TGTGCCAGCCGAGACCTCTCATTCGATGAGCAGTTCTTC
TRBV6-5	.	TRBJ1-2	.	CASSSPGERGYGYTF	TGTGCCAGCAGTTCTCCAGGGGAACGGGGGTATGGCTACACCTTC
TRBV5-1	.	TRBJ2-3	once	CASSLVGPSTDTQYF	TGCGCCAGCAGCTTGGTCGGTCCGAGCACAGATACGCAGTATTTT
TRBV4-1	.	TRBJ1-1	.	CASSQDIGRPMNTEAFF	TGCGCCAGCAGCCAAGATATTGGGCGGCCCATGAACACTGAAGCTTTCTTT
TRBV4-3	.	TRBJ2-5	.	CASSHDIGETQYF	TGCGCCAGCAGCCATGATATAGGGGAGACCCAGTACTTC
TRBV10-3	TRBD2	TRBJ2-1	.	CAISGRAGSYNEQFF	TGTGCCATCAGTGGTAGAGCGGGGAGCTACAATGAGCAGTTCTTC
TRBV6-5	.	TRBJ1-4	.	CASRAVSPNEKLFF	TGTGCCAGCAGGGCAGTCTCACCTAATGAAAAACTGTTTTTT
TRBV30	TRBD2	TRBJ2-3	.	CAWSPAGTSLNTQYF	TGTGCCTGGAGTCCGGCCGGGACTAGTTTAAATACGCAGTATTTT
TRBV2	.	TRBJ2-2	.	CASTLLPANTGELFF	TGTGCCAGCACCCTACTGCCTGCCAACACCGGGGAGCTGTTTTTT
TRBV5-1	.	TRBJ1-2	.	CASSLAPMYGYTF	TGCGCCAGCAGCTTGGCCCCGATGTATGGCTACACCTTC
TRBV7-6	TRBD1	TRBJ1-1	.	CASSLSYGTGREAFF	TGTGCCAGCAGCTTAAGCTACGGGACAGGAAGGGAAGCTTTCTTT
TRBV5-1	.	TRBJ2-7	.	CASSLEGRVEQYF	TGCGCCAGCAGCTTGGAGGGACGGGTCGAGCAGTACTTC
TRBV29-1	.	TRBJ2-7	.	CSVILGIHEQYF	TGCAGCGTGATATTAGGGATCCACGAGCAGTACTTC
TRBV5-4	TRBD2	TRBJ2-1	.	CASGAGVGYNEQFF	TGTGCCAGCGGAGCGGGGGTGGGCTACAATGAGCAGTTCTTC
TRBV2	.	TRBJ1-5	few	CASIEYSNQPQHF	TGTGCCAGCATTGAGTATAGCAATCAGCCCCAGCATTTT
TRBV7-3	.	TRBJ1-2	once	CASSPDRNYGYTF	TGTGCCAGCAGTCCCGACAGAAACTATGGCTACACCTTC
TRBV27	.	TRBJ2-5	.	CASSWSVKGTQYF	TGTGCCAGCAGTTGGTCCGTCAAAGGAACCCAGTACTTC
TRBV30	.	TRBJ1-5	.	CAWSVQGTSKPQHF	TGTGCCTGGAGTGTACAGGGTACGTCTAAGCCCCAGCATTTT
TRBV7-2	.	TRBJ2-1	few	CASSPTQGRNEQFF	TGTGCCAGCAGCCCGACACAGGGTCGCAATGAGCAGTTCTTC
TRBV7-3	TRBD2	TRBJ2-1	.	CASSASGGSYNEQFF	TGTGCCAGCAGCGCTAGCGGGGGATCCTACAATGAGCAGTTCTTC
TRBV6-4	TRBD1	TRBJ1-2	.	CASSERTGLVYGYTF	TGTGCCAGCAGTGAACGGACAGGGTTGGTTTATGGCTACACCTTC